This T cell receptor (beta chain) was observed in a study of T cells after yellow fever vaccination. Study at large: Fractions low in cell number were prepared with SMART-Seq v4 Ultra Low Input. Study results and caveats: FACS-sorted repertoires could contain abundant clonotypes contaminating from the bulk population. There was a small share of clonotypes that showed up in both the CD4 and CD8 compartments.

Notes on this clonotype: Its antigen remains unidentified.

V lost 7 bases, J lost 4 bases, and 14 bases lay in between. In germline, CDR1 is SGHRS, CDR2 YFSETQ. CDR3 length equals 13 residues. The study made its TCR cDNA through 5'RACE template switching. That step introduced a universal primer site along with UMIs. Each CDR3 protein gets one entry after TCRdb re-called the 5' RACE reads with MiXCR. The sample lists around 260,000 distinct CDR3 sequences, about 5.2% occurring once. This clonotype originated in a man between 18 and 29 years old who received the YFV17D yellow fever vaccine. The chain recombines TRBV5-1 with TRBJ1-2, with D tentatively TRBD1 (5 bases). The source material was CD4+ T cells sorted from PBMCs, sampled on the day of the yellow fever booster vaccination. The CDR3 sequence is CASGTGGGYGYTF. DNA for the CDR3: TGCGCCAGCGGTACAGGCGGGGGCTATGGCTACACCTTC.